Listed below are T cell receptor beta chains from one sample, sequenced in a study of control samples from healthy donors and cancer patients. Profiling relied on immunoSEQ multiplex PCR, and the TCRdb table lists in-frame clones only, not all of them. In the table there are some 120,000 clones, roughly 92% of which are singletons. The specimen was blood. The receptors originated from a woman between 18 and 29 years old in good health. Both conserved end residues are part of each CDR3. A D gene is named only where the DNA matches it firmly. Only part of the rows carry a size: once, few, many, or a class if the clone is expanded.

>TRBJ2-7|-|TRBV28|TRBD1
CASSWPGQGTYEQYF
TGTGCCAGCAGTTGGCCGGGACAGGGGACTTACGAGCAGTACTTC
>TRBJ1-4|-|TRBV5-6|TRBD1
CASSPGTGAPTNEKLFF
TGTGCCAGCAGCCCCGGGACAGGGGCTCCAACTAATGAAAAACTGTTTTTT
>TRBJ1-1|-|TRBV19|TRBD1
CASSIPGQGHEAFF
TGTGCCAGTAGTATCCCGGGACAGGGTCATGAAGCTTTCTTT
>TRBJ2-7|-|TRBV6-2/TRBV6-3|-
CASSTLGQVTSYEQYF
TGTGCCAGCAGCACCCTTGGGCAGGTAACCTCCTACGAGCAGTACTTC
>TRBJ2-3|-|TRBV9|-
CASSVEERAPWGGTDTQYF
TGTGCCAGCAGCGTAGAGGAGCGGGCGCCCTGGGGGGGCACAGATACGCAGTATTTT
>TRBJ2-3|-|TRBV7-9|-
CASSSRDRYRDDTQYF
TGTGCCAGCAGCTCCAGGGATCGGTATCGCGATGATACGCAGTATTTT
>TRBJ2-7|-|TRBV15|-
CATSTLGWEQYF
TGTGCCACCAGCACCCTGGGGTGGGAGCAGTACTTC
>TRBJ1-2|-|TRBV18|TRBD1
CASSPPGQGSNYGYTF
TGTGCCAGCTCACCACCAGGACAGGGATCTAACTATGGCTACACCTTC
>TRBJ1-5|-|TRBV5-1|TRBD1
CASSRDSGNQPQHF
TGCGCCAGCAGCCGGGACAGCGGCAATCAGCCCCAGCATTTT
>TRBJ1-1|-|TRBV14|-
CASPKMNTEAFF
TGTGCCAGCCCTAAAATGAACACTGAAGCTTTCTTT
>TRBJ2-3|-|TRBV9|TRBD2
CASSAEGGRTDTQYF
TGTGCCAGCAGCGCGGAGGGCGGGAGGACAGATACGCAGTATTTT
>TRBJ1-1|-|TRBV24-1|-
CATRGGPWTEAFF
TGTGCCACCAGGGGAGGCCCATGGACTGAAGCTTTCTTT
>TRBJ1-2|-|TRBV19|-
CASSNPGQNYGYTF
TGTGCCAGTAGTAACCCTGGACAGAACTATGGCTACACCTTC
>TRBJ2-2|few|TRBV10-3|TRBD1
CAIGGQLNTGELFF
TGTGCCATCGGGGGACAGCTTAACACCGGGGAGCTGTTTTTT